This TCR beta chain was recorded in a study of pediatric ulcerative colitis. General study results and limits: No controls had the two rectal clonotypes shared by ulcerative colitis patients. Ulcerative colitis patients shared more blood-rectal clones than controls.

Concerning this clone: Its target is unknown.

The blood sample was taken during the colonoscopy visit. The assay was run at survey level. The assay was immunoSEQ multiplex PCR, and TCRdb's table has in-frame clones only and misses some. Here the sample spans 50,000 to 65,000 clones, less than 90% being singletons. The sample comprised blood. This TCR came from a boy between 5 and 17 years old with severe ulcerative colitis.

CDR3 DNA sequence: TGTGCCAGCAAGAGGGAACTAGCGGACAACACCGGGGAGCTGTTTTTT. Amino acid sequence: CASKRELADNTGELFF. The V call is TRBV27, the J call TRBJ2-2; 8 bases fit TRBD2. CDR1 MNHEY and CDR2 SMNVEV come from the germline V gene (reference sequence). J was trimmed by 2 bases and V by 7 bases; bases with no gene match: 9. The CDR3 covers 16 residues.